The source of this T cell receptor beta chain is a study of blood T cell repertoires in COVID-19. Study information: Specimens from acute and convalescent COVID-19 originated in the United States, Italy and Spain. PBMCs, B-cell-depleted T cells, or T cells provided the cDNA or gDNA that made up the material.

In the original analysis: Reference gene primer amplification gave nucleated cell count estimates. Profiled with immunoSEQ multiplex PCR; TCRdb holds only in-frame clones, not every one. The V and J calls and clone size are taken from that table; D and trimming were inferred from the DNA. Of over 150,000 clones detected, 90% to 95% appear once; the ten largest clones hold around 0.53%. V lost 5 bases, J lost 4 bases, and 7 bases stayed unmatched. The germline V gene has CDR1 SGHTA and CDR2 FQGNSA. The CDR3 loop spans 15 amino acids. Sequencing used peripheral blood. The V call is TRBV7-2, the J call TRBJ1-4; 7 bases are a match to TRBD1. The TCR sequence derives from a man aged 50-59 years with acute or convalescent COVID-19. CDR3 in amino acids: CASSPRQGFNEKLFF. The CDR3 DNA reads TGTGCCAGCAGCCCGCGACAGGGATTTAATGAAAAACTGTTTTTT.